These 8 T cell receptor beta chains came from one sample sequenced in a study of T cell responses to AZD1222 COVID-19 vaccine. Here immunoSEQ multiplex PCR was the method, and the copy in TCRdb shows in-frame clones only, minus some. The data contain about 57,000 clones, 70% to 90% of them singletons. Sequencing used peripheral blood, obtained on day 0 of AZD1222 vaccination. Receptor source: an adult in good health.

V is TRBV7-2 and J is TRBJ2-5, with a possible D match to TRBD1 (6 bases). V was shortened by 4 bases and J by 1 base, with 13 bases between the two germline ends. Germline V gene lookup returns CDR1 SGHTA and CDR2 FQGNSA. CDR3 length equals 15 residues. The CDR3 DNA reads as TGTGCCAGCAGCTCAGGACAGACTACCCAAGAGACCCAGTACTTC. Amino acid sequence: CASSSGQTTQETQYF. Variable domain in full (rest from reference TRBV7-2 and TRBJ2-5): GAGVSQSPSNKVTEKGKDVELRCDPISGHTALYWYRQSLGQGLEFLIYFQGNSAPDKSGLPSDRFSAERTGGSVSTLTIQRTQQEDSAVYLCASSSGQTTQETQYFGPGTRLLVL.

The chain has TRBV28 and TRBJ2-5, with 7 bases aligning to TRBD2. Germline lookup yields CDR1 MDHEN and CDR2 SYDVKM. Trimming removed 3 bases from V and 2 bases from J; junction bases left unmatched: 6. The CDR3 sequence is 15 residues long. CDR3 sequence (DNA): TGTGCCAGCAGTTTGAAACTAGCGTTTCAAGAGACCCAGTACTTC. Translating it yields CASSLKLAFQETQYF.

This chain uses TRBV5-5 with TRBJ1-2; D is ambiguous. Germline V CDR1 and CDR2: SGHKS, YYEKEE (reference sequence). Trimming removed 3 bases from V and 10 bases from J, with 13 bases in between. This CDR3 spans 12 amino acids. CDR3 sequence (DNA): TGTGCCAGCAGCTCCGAGCCTCCGTACTACACCTTC. The encoded protein is CASSSEPPYYTF.

The chain couples TRBV7-8 to TRBJ2-7; D is perhaps TRBD2 (6 bases). There are 14 residues in the CDR3. The germline V gene encodes CDR1 SGHVS and CDR2 FQNEAQ. V lost 3 bases to trimming and J lost 4 bases, with 13 bases between them. CDR3 protein: CASSLEMRDYEQYF. The CDR3 region has the DNA TGTGCCAGCAGCTTGGAAATGCGGGATTACGAGCAGTACTTC.

This clone was seen only once. This chain links TRBV9 with TRBJ2-7, with 8 bases that match TRBD1. In germline, CDR1 is SGDLS, CDR2 YYNGEE. The length of the CDR3 is 14 residues. With V trimmed by 4 bases and J by 6 bases, 9 bases remained unmatched. The CDR3 protein is CASSLDRGSGEQYF. The CDR3 DNA reads as TGTGCCAGCAGCCTCGACAGGGGATCTGGCGAGCAGTACTTC.

The chain recombines TRBV12-3 or TRBV12-4 with TRBJ1-1; the D is unclear. Trimming cost V 3 bases and J 2 bases, with 7 bases left between them. CDR3 size: 13 residues. The DNA for the CDR3 is TGTGCCAGCAGTTTCGGACGTAACACTGAAGCTTTCTTT. Translation gives CASSFGRNTEAFF.

The rearrangement uses TRBV7-8 and TRBJ1-3; 7 positions agree with TRBD1. Germline V gives CDR1 SGHVS, CDR2 FQNEAQ. The trim removed 6 bases at V and 3 bases at J, leaving 2 bases unmatched. The CDR3 extends over 13 amino acids. The CDR3 loop is CASSGDSGNTIYF. The CDR3 DNA reads as TGTGCCAGCAGTGGGGACAGTGGAAACACCATATATTTT.

V usage is TRBV6-5 and J usage is TRBJ2-7; 7 bases agree with TRBD1. CDR1 and CDR2 (germline): MNHEY, SVGAGI. The length of the CDR3 is 15 residues. The junction had 8 bases not matched to a gene; V was cut back by 3 bases and J by 3 bases. The CDR3 reads CASSYNHRDSYEQYF. For the CDR3, the DNA is TGTGCCAGCAGTTATAACCACCGGGACAGCTACGAGCAGTACTTC.